The 15 T cell receptor beta chains below were found in one sample sequenced in a study of shared clonotypes between healthy human individuals. Using immunoSEQ multiplex PCR, the repertoire was profiled, and TCRdb retains in-frame clones only, with some absent. This sample has about 1 million clones, with roughly 80% found just once. The sample consisted of memory CD4+ T cells sorted from blood. Noted subset: CD45RA-negative fraction. The receptors come from a man younger than 30 in good health.

The rearrangement joins TRBV10-2 to TRBJ1-3; D call uncertain. The CDR3 consists of 15 residues. Trimming stripped 8 bases from V and 0 bases from J, with 14 bases between. In germline, CDR1 is WSHSY, CDR2 SAAADI. The DNA of the CDR3 is TGCGCCAGCCGAGAATTATCCTTCTCTGGAAACACCATATATTTT. This translates into CASRELSFSGNTIYF.

The CDR3 nucleotides are TGTGCCAGCAGCTTGGGCCCGCCTAGACTCTCCTACGAGCAGTACTTC. Protein: CASSLGPPRLSYEQYF. V usage is TRBV5-4 and J usage is TRBJ2-7; the D is unclear. Trimming took off 0 bases at V and 0 bases at J, with 13 bases between the two ends. The CDR3 is made up of 16 amino acids. CDR1 is SGHNT and CDR2 is YYREEE in the germline V gene (reference sequence). Together with reference TRBV5-4 and TRBJ2-7, the CDR3 gives the full variable domain: ETGVTQSPTHLIKTRGQQVTLRCSSQSGHNTVSWYQQALGQGPQFIFQYYREEENGRGNFPPRFSGLQFPNYSSELNVNALELDDSALYLCASSLGPPRLSYEQYFGPGTRLTVT.

This clone was seen a few times. The chain is built from TRBV2 and TRBJ1-1; the D is unclear. V dropped 9 bases and J dropped 5 bases, with 19 bases sitting between them. Germline V lookup: CDR1 SNHLY, CDR2 FYNNEI. The CDR3 runs to 14 residues. CDR3 residues: CASSPYTDGTEAFF. CDR3 bases: TGTGCCAGTTCCCCCTATACCGATGGGACTGAAGCTTTCTTT.

The chain recombines TRBV13 with TRBJ2-7; 7 nucleotides match TRBD2. Germline CDR1 reads PRHDT; CDR2 reads FYEKMQ (reference sequence). V trimming: 2 bases; J trimming: 1 base; junction bases outside the gene matches: 11. This CDR3 is 17 amino acids long. CDR3 amino acids: CASSLRASGRLSYEQYF. The CDR3 region has the DNA TGTGCCAGCAGCTTAAGGGCTAGCGGAAGGTTATCCTACGAGCAGTACTTC. Filled out from reference TRBV13 and TRBJ2-7, the complete variable domain reads AAGVIQSPRHLIKEKRETATLKCYPIPRHDTVYWYQQGPGQDPQFLISFYEKMQSDKGSIPDRFSAQQFSDYHSELNMSSLELGDSALYFCASSLRASGRLSYEQYFGPGTRLTVT.

The chain uses TRBV19 and TRBJ2-2; 9 nucleotides match TRBD1. Germline V gives CDR1 LNHDA, CDR2 SQIVND (reference sequence). The CDR3 length is 16 residues. J lost 4 bases, V lost 3 bases, and 6 bases had no gene match. This CDR3 is CASSIEDRGFTGELFF. For the CDR3, the DNA is TGTGCCAGTAGTATCGAGGACAGGGGTTTCACCGGGGAGCTGTTTTTT.

The chain carries TRBV18 and TRBJ2-7; D possibly corresponds to TRBD1 (5 bases). The V and J ends lost 4 bases and 7 bases respectively, with 11 bases between them. The germline gives CDR1 KGHSH, CDR2 LQKENI. CDR3 size: 12 residues. CDR3 loop: CASSQGSWEQYF. The CDR3 bases are TGTGCCAGCTCACAGGGGTCGTGGGAGCAGTACTTC. Supplemented by reference TRBV18 and TRBJ2-7, the full variable domain reads NAGVMQNPRHLVRRRGQEARLRCSPMKGHSHVYWYRQLPEEGLKFMVYLQKENIIDESGMPKERFSAEFPKEGPSILRIQQVVRGDSAAYFCASSQGSWEQYFGPGTRLTVT.

V and J are TRBV7-3 and TRBJ2-3; D remains unclear. CDR3 length equals 14 residues. In germline, CDR1 is SGHTA, CDR2 FQGTGA. V gave up 2 bases and J gave up 2 bases, with 8 bases separating them. Here the CDR3 reads CASSLGSNTDTQYF. The CDR3 bases are TGTGCCAGCAGCTTAGGGTCAAACACAGATACGCAGTATTTT.

With regard to this clone: The likely explanation is a read error, given a far larger clone one base away. The gene calls are TRBV11-2 and TRBJ2-3, with D possibly matching TRBD2 (5 bases). The CDR3 runs 13 residues. CDR1 SGHAT and CDR2 FQNNGV come from the germline V gene. V dropped 5 bases and J dropped 2 bases, with 8 bases sitting between them. Here the CDR3 reads CASSRGNTDTQYF. CDR3 sequence (DNA): TGTGCCAGCAGCAGAGGGAACACAGATACGCAGTATTTT.

This sequence joins TRBV6-1 and TRBJ2-7; TRBD1 aligns across 9 bases. This CDR3 comprises 14 residues. Unmatched junction bases numbered 8, after V lost 5 bases and J lost 6 bases. Germline lookup yields CDR1 MNHNS and CDR2 SASEGT. The CDR3 nucleotides are TGTGCCAGCAGTTATGGGGACAGGGATAGCGAGCAGTACTTC. Translating it yields CASSYGDRDSEQYF.

The chain couples TRBV6-1 to TRBJ2-5; D call uncertain. CDR3 size: 11 residues. CDR1 is MNHNS and CDR2 is SASEGT in the germline V gene. V was clipped by 8 bases and J by 2 bases, with 6 bases between them. The CDR3 nucleotides are TGTGCCAGCGGGCCTCAAGAGACCCAGTACTTC. Its translation is CASGPQETQYF.

This clone has only a few counts. The CDR3 loop reads CASGPLYSPLHF. As DNA, the CDR3 is TGTGCCAGCGGCCCGTTGTATTCACCCCTCCACTTT. V and J are TRBV2 and TRBJ1-6; D gene unclear. CDR3 length equals 12 residues. The germline V gene encodes CDR1 SNHLY and CDR2 FYNNEI. V lost 8 bases, J lost 8 bases, and 10 bases lay in between.

The CDR3 bases are TGTGCCAGCAGCTCCCGGGGAGGCGGGCTCTCAGATACGCAGTATTTT. Its translation: CASSSRGGGLSDTQYF. V gene TRBV7-3 combines with J gene TRBJ2-3; possible D gene TRBD2, 6 bases. V was pared by 4 bases and J by 4 bases, with 18 bases between. Germline assignment: CDR1 SGHTA and CDR2 FQGTGA. The CDR3 is 16 residues long. Filled out from reference TRBV7-3 and TRBJ2-3, the complete variable domain reads GAGVSQTPSNKVTEKGKYVELRCDPISGHTALYWYRQSLGQGPEFLIYFQGTGAADDSGLPNDRFFAVRPEGSVSTLKIQRTERGDSAVYLCASSSRGGGLSDTQYFGPGTRLTVL.

CDR3 protein: CASRERLRDAGRGTQYF. CDR3 DNA sequence: TGTGCCAGCAGAGAAAGGCTCCGGGACGCAGGACGCGGGACCCAGTACTTC. The chain couples TRBV21-1 to TRBJ2-5. TRBV21-1 is designated a pseudogene. This CDR3 has 17 residues.

In its sample, this clone was seen once. The chain is built from TRBV7-8 and TRBJ2-5; 13 positions match TRBD2. The CDR3 totals 16 residues. CDR1 SGHVS and CDR2 FQNEAQ come from the germline V gene. The ends lost 5 bases at V and 5 bases at J; junction bases unmatched: 8. In DNA, the CDR3 is TGTGCCAGCAGCCCAGGGACTAGCGGGATTGGGGAGACCCAGTACTTC. It yields the protein CASSPGTSGIGETQYF.

This clone was recorded once. This sequence joins TRBV7-3 and TRBJ2-3; 14 bases are a match to TRBD2. The V segment lost 5 bases and the J segment 1 base; nucleotides outside the gene matches: 5. Germline V lookup: CDR1 SGHTA, CDR2 FQGTGA. The CDR3 covers 17 residues. DNA for the CDR3: TGTGCCAGCAGCGCGGGACTAGCGGGGGCCGGCACAGATACGCAGTATTTT. This codes for CASSAGLAGAGTDTQYF.